One sample yielded the 23 T cell receptor beta chains listed below, sequenced in a study of blood T cell repertoires in COVID-19. The table came from immunoSEQ multiplex PCR; TCRdb's copy has only in-frame clones and leaves some out. In the table there are 150,000 to 200,000 clones, around 86% of which are singletons. Sequences were obtained from peripheral blood. Source of these receptors: a man aged 18 to 35 with acute or convalescent COVID-19.

V and J are TRBV19 and TRBJ1-2, with 8 bases lining up with TRBD1. The CDR3 loop spans 14 amino acids. CDR1 is LNHDA and CDR2 is SQIVND in the germline V gene (reference sequence). The J segment lost 3 bases and the V segment lost 3 bases, leaving 3 bases of the junction unmatched. The CDR3 DNA follows: TGTGCCAGTAGTATCCAGGGGGCGTACTATGGCTACACCTTC. Its translation: CASSIQGAYYGYTF. Using reference TRBV19 and TRBJ1-2 for the parts outside the CDR3, the full variable domain is DGGITQSPKYLFRKEGQNVTLSCEQNLNHDAMYWYRQDPGQGLRLIYYSQIVNDFQKGDIAEGYSVSREKKESFPLTVTSAQKNPTAFYLCASSIQGAYYGYTFGSGTRLTVV.

This sequence joins TRBV7-2 and TRBJ2-2; tentatively, D is TRBD1 (5 bases). Trimming cost V 4 bases and J 8 bases, with 11 bases left between them. The CDR3 is made up of 13 amino acids. The V gene's germline CDR1 is SGHTA and CDR2 FQGNSA. Written as DNA, the CDR3 is TGTGCCAGCAGCTCCAGGGTGGATGGGGAGCTGTTTTTT. This codes for CASSSRVDGELFF.

The gene calls are TRBV6-6 and TRBJ1-4, with 9 nucleotides matching TRBD1. The CDR3 is made up of 15 amino acids. V was pared by 0 bases and J by 8 bases, with 4 bases of the junction left unmatched. The germline gives CDR1 MNHNY, CDR2 SVGAGI (reference sequence). The CDR3 is CASSYSTQGAEKLFF. The CDR3 DNA follows: TGTGCCAGCAGTTACTCGACACAGGGGGCGGAAAAACTGTTTTTT.

This clone was seen only once. The chain has TRBV6-5 and TRBJ1-6; weak D call: TRBD1 (6 bases). This CDR3 contains 14 residues. V was shortened by 4 bases and J by 4 bases, with 8 bases between the two germline ends. Germline V lookup: CDR1 MNHEY, CDR2 SVGAGI. This CDR3 reads CASSSDRYNSPLHF. The CDR3 DNA reads as TGTGCCAGCAGTTCGGACAGATATAATTCACCCCTCCACTTT.

The J gene is TRBJ1-3, the V gene TRBV10-3; tentative D call: TRBD1 (5 bases). This CDR3 has 15 amino acids. CDR1 ENHRY and CDR2 SYGVKD come from the germline V gene. The germline V and J ends were trimmed by 5 bases and 4 bases, with 15 bases remaining between them. The CDR3 here is CAISSTESSGNTIYF. DNA for the CDR3: TGTGCCATCAGTTCGACAGAGTCCTCAGGAAACACCATATATTTT.

The chain combines TRBV7-8 with TRBJ2-2; D is possibly TRBD2 (5 bases). The V end lost 2 bases, the J end lost 5 bases, and 9 bases lay between the germline ends. The germline V gene has CDR1 SGHVS and CDR2 FQNEAQ. This CDR3 has 14 residues. The chain's CDR3 is CASSLSGSTGELFF. CDR3 coding DNA: TGTGCCAGCAGCTTATCGGGGTCTACCGGGGAGCTGTTTTTT.

This chain links TRBV5-1 with TRBJ1-5, with 8 bases fitting TRBD1. Looked up from germline, CDR1 is SGHRS and CDR2 is YFSETQ. The CDR3 runs 16 residues. Unmatched junction bases numbered 6, after V lost 4 bases and J lost 0 bases. The CDR3 DNA reads as TGCGCCAGCAGCACCGGGACAGGAGATAGCAATCAGCCCCAGCATTTT. Protein: CASSTGTGDSNQPQHF.

The rearrangement uses TRBV5-5 and TRBJ1-2; TRBD1 matches at 8 bases. The CDR3 contains 17 residues. With 1 base clipped from V and 4 bases from J, the junction kept 12 bases outside the gene matches. Germline V CDR1 and CDR2: SGHKS, YYEKEE (reference sequence). The CDR3 nucleotides read TGTGCCAGCAGCTTGCCGAGGGGGGACAGGAGATCCTATGGCTACACCTTC. Protein: CASSLPRGDRRSYGYTF.

V and J are TRBV7-6 and TRBJ2-4, with 15 bases fitting TRBD2. With 2 bases clipped from V and 0 bases from J, the junction kept 8 bases outside the gene matches. CDR3 length: 20 amino acids. Germline-derived CDR1 and CDR2 are SGHVS and FNYEAQ. This chain's CDR3 is CASSLTKGLAGGLAKNIQYF. The CDR3 region has the DNA TGTGCCAGCAGCTTAACCAAAGGACTAGCGGGGGGGCTAGCCAAAAACATTCAGTACTTC. The full variable domain, completed using reference TRBV7-6 and TRBJ2-4, is GAGVSQSPRYKVTKRGQDVALRCDPISGHVSLYWYRQALGQGPEFLTYFNYEAQQDKSGLPNDRFSAERPEGSISTLTIQRTEQRDSAMYRCASSLTKGLAGGLAKNIQYFGAGTRLSVL.

The J gene is TRBJ1-2, the V gene TRBV25-1; tentative D call: TRBD1 (6 bases). Trimming removed 4 bases at V and 4 bases at J, with 13 bases between. CDR1 MGHDK and CDR2 SYGVNS come from the germline V gene. CDR3 length: 14 amino acids. This CDR3 reads CASSGQEFGYGYTF. CDR3 nucleotide sequence: TGTGCCAGCAGTGGACAGGAATTTGGCTATGGCTACACCTTC.

This clone was seen more than once but under ten times. The rearrangement joins TRBV30 to TRBJ1-4; 9 positions match TRBD1. The J segment lost 5 bases and the V segment lost 0 bases, leaving 4 bases of the junction unmatched. This CDR3 is 15 amino acids long. In germline, CDR1 is GTSNPN, CDR2 SVGIG (reference sequence). CDR3 protein: CAWSVRGTGNEKLFF. In DNA, the CDR3 is TGTGCCTGGAGTGTACGGGGGACAGGGAATGAAAAACTGTTTTTT. Full variable domain (missing parts from reference TRBV30 and TRBJ1-4): SQTIHQWPATLVQPVGSPLSLECTVEGTSNPNLYWYRQAAGRGLQLLFYSVGIGQISSEVPQNLSASRPQDRQFILSSKKLLLSDSGFYLCAWSVRGTGNEKLFFGSGTQLSVL.

The rearrangement uses TRBV6-6 and TRBJ1-6; weak D call: TRBD1 (5 bases). Trimming removed 8 bases at V and 6 bases at J, with 17 bases between. This CDR3 region has 15 residues. The germline V gene has CDR1 MNHNY and CDR2 SVGAGI (reference sequence). CDR3 loop: CASLPQGASNSPLHF. The CDR3 DNA sequence: TGTGCCAGCCTCCCCCAGGGCGCGAGTAATTCACCCCTCCACTTT.

CDR3 sequence: CAWSMGQTNEKLFF. The CDR3 DNA reads TGTGCCTGGAGTATGGGACAAACTAATGAAAAACTGTTTTTT. This chain connects TRBV30 to TRBJ1-4; perhaps TRBD1 as D (6 bases). The CDR3 runs to 14 residues. Between the trimmed V and J ends, which lost 2 bases and 1 base, there was a span of 8 bases. Germline V lookup: CDR1 GTSNPN, CDR2 SVGIG (reference sequence).

The genes are TRBV5-1 and TRBJ1-1; 10 nucleotides line up with TRBD1. V was clipped by 2 bases and J by 2 bases; unmatched bases: 9. Germline lookup yields CDR1 SGHRS and CDR2 YFSETQ. CDR3 length: 17 amino acids. CDR3 in amino acids: CASSFTSGTGENTEAFF. Here the CDR3 DNA reads TGCGCCAGCAGCTTTACATCCGGGACAGGGGAAAACACTGAAGCTTTCTTT.

The chain recombines TRBV4-1 with TRBJ1-1; no definite D call. V was clipped by 1 base and J by 0 bases, with 6 bases between them. The CDR3 is 14 residues long. Per germline, CDR1 MGHRA and CDR2 YSYEKL. This CDR3 reads CASSQADLNTEAFF. CDR3 DNA sequence: TGCGCCAGCAGCCAAGCAGATTTGAACACTGAAGCTTTCTTT.

The gene calls are TRBV27 and TRBJ1-5; 8 positions match TRBD1. From germline, CDR1 is MNHEY and CDR2 SMNVEV (reference sequence). The CDR3 is made up of 15 amino acids. Trimming took 4 bases from V and 4 from J; bases not matched to a gene: 6. The CDR3 sequence: CASSSLQGVNQPQHF. In DNA, the CDR3 is TGTGCCAGCAGTTCCTTACAGGGGGTTAATCAGCCCCAGCATTTT.

V is TRBV5-1 and J is TRBJ2-1, with TRBD2 identical over 10 bases. The CDR3 spans 16 residues. The V gene end was trimmed by 0 bases and the J gene end by 4 bases; junction bases not matched to a gene: 4. Germline CDR1 reads SGHRS; CDR2 reads YFSETQ. Written as DNA, the CDR3 is TGCGCCAGCAGCTTGGGTAGCGGGGGGATATACAATGAGCAGTTCTTC. Protein sequence: CASSLGSGGIYNEQFF. Supplemented by reference TRBV5-1 and TRBJ2-1, the full variable domain reads KAGVTQTPRYLIKTRGQQVTLSCSPISGHRSVSWYQQTPGQGLQFLFEYFSETQRNKGNFPGRFSGRQFSNSRSEMNVSTLELGDSALYLCASSLGSGGIYNEQFFGPGTRLTVL.

The rearrangement uses TRBV18 and TRBJ2-1; D possibly corresponds to TRBD2 (5 bases). CDR1 and CDR2 from the germline V gene are KGHSH and LQKENI. The V end was cut by 0 bases, the J end by 2 bases, with 11 bases between. This CDR3 has 16 residues. The CDR3 spells CASSPPRGNPYNEQFF. CDR3 DNA sequence: TGTGCCAGCTCACCACCCCGGGGAAACCCCTACAATGAGCAGTTCTTC.

The gene calls are TRBV30 and TRBJ2-4, with TRBD1 matching 7 bases. Germline trimming cut 0 bases from V and 5 bases from J; bases unmatched to any gene: 1. Looked up from germline, CDR1 is GTSNPN and CDR2 is SVGIG (reference sequence). CDR3 length: 13 residues. The CDR3 loop is CAWSVGTENIQYF. CDR3 bases: TGTGCCTGGAGTGTCGGGACAGAAAACATTCAGTACTTC.

The CDR3 spells CASSLLAFNTGELFF. For the CDR3, the DNA is TGTGCCAGCAGCCTACTAGCGTTCAACACCGGGGAGCTGTTTTTT. This chain connects TRBV28 to TRBJ2-2; 7 nucleotides match TRBD2. Germline V CDR1 and CDR2: MDHEN, SYDVKM. J lost 2 bases, V lost 6 bases, and 6 bases had no gene match. CDR3 length: 15 amino acids.

The chain has TRBV24-1 and TRBJ1-1; a possible D gene is TRBD1 (6 bases). The CDR3 is made up of 13 amino acids. V lost 5 bases, J lost 3 bases, and 9 bases lay in between. CDR1 and CDR2 from the germline V gene are KGHDR and SFDVKD. The CDR3 bases are TGTGCCACCAGTGCTGACAGGTACACTGAAGCTTTCTTT. Translating gives CATSADRYTEAFF.

The chain carries TRBV19 and TRBJ2-1, with D uncertain. V was trimmed by 8 bases and J by 2 bases, leaving 7 bases between them. CDR1 and CDR2 (germline): LNHDA, SQIVND (reference sequence). CDR3 length equals 12 residues. The CDR3 region is CASGSPYNEQFF. CDR3 nucleotides: TGTGCCAGTGGCTCCCCCTACAATGAGCAGTTCTTC. The full variable domain, its missing parts supplied by reference TRBV19 and TRBJ2-1, is DGGITQSPKYLFRKEGQNVTLSCEQNLNHDAMYWYRQDPGQGLRLIYYSQIVNDFQKGDIAEGYSVSREKKESFPLTVTSAQKNPTAFYLCASGSPYNEQFFGPGTRLTVL.

The V call is TRBV18, the J call TRBJ2-3, with TRBD1 matching over 9 bases. The junction had 3 bases not matched to a gene; V was cut back by 5 bases and J by 0 bases. Germline CDR1 and CDR2: KGHSH and LQKENI. This CDR3 comprises 15 residues. The CDR3 loop reads CASSLDRGSTDTQYF. In DNA, the CDR3 is TGTGCCAGCTCATTAGACAGGGGGAGCACAGATACGCAGTATTTT.